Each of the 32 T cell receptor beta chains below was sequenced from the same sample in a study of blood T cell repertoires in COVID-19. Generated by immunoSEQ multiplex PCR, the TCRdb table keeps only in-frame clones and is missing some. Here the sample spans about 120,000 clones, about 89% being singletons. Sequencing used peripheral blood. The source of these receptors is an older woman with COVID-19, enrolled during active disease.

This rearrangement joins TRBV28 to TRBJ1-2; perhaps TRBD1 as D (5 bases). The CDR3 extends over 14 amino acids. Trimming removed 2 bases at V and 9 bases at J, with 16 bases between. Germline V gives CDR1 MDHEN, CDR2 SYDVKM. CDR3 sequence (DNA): TGTGCCAGCAGTTTAGGCAGGACAATGTTTAGCTACACCTTC. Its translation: CASSLGRTMFSYTF.

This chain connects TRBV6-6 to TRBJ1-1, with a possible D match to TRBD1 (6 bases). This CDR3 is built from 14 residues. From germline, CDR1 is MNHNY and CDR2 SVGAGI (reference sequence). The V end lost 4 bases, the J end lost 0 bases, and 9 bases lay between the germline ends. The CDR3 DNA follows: TGTGCCAGCAGTTCCAGGGGCCTGAACACTGAAGCTTTCTTT. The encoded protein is CASSSRGLNTEAFF.

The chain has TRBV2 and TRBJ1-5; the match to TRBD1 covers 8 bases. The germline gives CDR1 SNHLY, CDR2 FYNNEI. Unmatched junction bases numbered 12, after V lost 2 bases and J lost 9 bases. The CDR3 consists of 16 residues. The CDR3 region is CASSERGQGSGRPQHF. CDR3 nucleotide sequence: TGTGCCAGCAGTGAACGAGGACAGGGCTCAGGGCGGCCCCAGCATTTT.

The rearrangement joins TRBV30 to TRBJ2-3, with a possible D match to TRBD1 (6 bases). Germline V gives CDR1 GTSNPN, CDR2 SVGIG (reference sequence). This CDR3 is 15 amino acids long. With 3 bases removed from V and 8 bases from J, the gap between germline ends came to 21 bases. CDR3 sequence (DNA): TGTGCCTGGAGCCCCAGGGGCAGGGCCGAGGGTACGCAGTATTTT. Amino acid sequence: CAWSPRGRAEGTQYF.

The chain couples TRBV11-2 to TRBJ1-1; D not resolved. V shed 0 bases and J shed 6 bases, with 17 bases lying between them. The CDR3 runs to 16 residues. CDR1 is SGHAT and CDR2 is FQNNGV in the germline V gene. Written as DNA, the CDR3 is TGTGCCAGCAGCTTAGAGGGCGGGGTTACGGGCGCTGAAGCTTTCTTT. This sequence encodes CASSLEGGVTGAEAFF.

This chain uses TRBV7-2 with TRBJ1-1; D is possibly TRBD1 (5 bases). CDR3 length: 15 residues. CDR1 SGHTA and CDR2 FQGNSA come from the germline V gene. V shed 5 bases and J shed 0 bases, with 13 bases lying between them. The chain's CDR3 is CASSPQGFMNTEAFF. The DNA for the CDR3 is TGTGCCAGCAGCCCGCAGGGTTTTATGAACACTGAAGCTTTCTTT.

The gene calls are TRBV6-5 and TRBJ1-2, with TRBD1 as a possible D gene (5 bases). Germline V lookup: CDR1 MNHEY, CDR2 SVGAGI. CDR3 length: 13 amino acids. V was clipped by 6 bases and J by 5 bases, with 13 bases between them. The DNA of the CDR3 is TGTGCCAGCAGGCCGGGACTGAGTTATGGCTACACCTTC. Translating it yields CASRPGLSYGYTF.

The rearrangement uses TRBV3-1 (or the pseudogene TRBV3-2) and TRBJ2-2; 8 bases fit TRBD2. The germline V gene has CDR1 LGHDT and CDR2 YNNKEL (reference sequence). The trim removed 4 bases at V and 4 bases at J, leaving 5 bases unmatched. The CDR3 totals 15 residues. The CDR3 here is CASSLGRGVTGELFF. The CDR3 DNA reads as TGTGCCAGCAGCCTCGGGAGGGGTGTCACCGGGGAGCTGTTTTTT.

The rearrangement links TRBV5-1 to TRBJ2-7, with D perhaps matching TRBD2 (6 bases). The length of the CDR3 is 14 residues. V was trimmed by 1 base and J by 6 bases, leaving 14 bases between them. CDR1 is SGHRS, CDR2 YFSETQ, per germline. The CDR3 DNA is TGCGCCAGCAGCTTGTCGGGGGACCCCTCCGAGCAGTACTTC. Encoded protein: CASSLSGDPSEQYF.

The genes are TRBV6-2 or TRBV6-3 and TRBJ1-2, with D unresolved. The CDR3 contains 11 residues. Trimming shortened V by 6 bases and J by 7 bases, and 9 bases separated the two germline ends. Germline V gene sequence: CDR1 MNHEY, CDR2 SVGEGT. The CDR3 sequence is CASSFGVGYTF. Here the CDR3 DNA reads TGTGCCAGCAGCTTCGGAGTTGGCTACACCTTC.

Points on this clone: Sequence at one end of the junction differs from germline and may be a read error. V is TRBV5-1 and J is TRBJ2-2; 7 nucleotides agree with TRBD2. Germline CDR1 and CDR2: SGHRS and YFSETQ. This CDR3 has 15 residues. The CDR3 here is CARSGGLGGTGELFF. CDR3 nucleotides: TGCGCCCGCAGCGGCGGACTGGGGGGGACCGGGGAGCTGTTTTTT.

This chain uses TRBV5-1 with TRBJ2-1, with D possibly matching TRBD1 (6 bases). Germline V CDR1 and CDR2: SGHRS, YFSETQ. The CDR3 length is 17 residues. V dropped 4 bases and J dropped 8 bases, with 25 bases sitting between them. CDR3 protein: CASSLRAIRDTRDEQFF. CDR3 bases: TGCGCCAGCAGCCTCCGGGCTATTCGGGACACTAGGGATGAGCAGTTCTTC.

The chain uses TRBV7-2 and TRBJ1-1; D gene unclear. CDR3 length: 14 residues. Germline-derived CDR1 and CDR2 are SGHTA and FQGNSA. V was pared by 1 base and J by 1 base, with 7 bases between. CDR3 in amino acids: CASSLGSWNTEAFF. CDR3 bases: TGTGCCAGCAGCTTAGGGAGTTGGAACACTGAAGCTTTCTTT.

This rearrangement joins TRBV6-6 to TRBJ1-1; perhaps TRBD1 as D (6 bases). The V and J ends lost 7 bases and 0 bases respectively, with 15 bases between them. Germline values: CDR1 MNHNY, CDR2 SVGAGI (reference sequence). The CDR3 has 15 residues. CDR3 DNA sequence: TGTGCCAGCAAACTTCCGGGACACCTGAACACTGAAGCTTTCTTT. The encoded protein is CASKLPGHLNTEAFF.

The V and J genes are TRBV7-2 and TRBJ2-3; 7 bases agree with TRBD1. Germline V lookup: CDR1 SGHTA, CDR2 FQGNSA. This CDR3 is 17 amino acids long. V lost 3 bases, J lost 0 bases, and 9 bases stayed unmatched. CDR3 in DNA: TGTGCCAGCAGCTTTTTAGGGGGCCTACCAAGCACAGATACGCAGTATTTT. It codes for CASSFLGGLPSTDTQYF.

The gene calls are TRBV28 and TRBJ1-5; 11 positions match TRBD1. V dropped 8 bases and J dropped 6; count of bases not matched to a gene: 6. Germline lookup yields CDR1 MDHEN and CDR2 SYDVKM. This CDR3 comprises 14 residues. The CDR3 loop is CASPRDRGTQPQHF. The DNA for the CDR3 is TGTGCCAGCCCCCGGGACAGGGGGACTCAGCCCCAGCATTTT. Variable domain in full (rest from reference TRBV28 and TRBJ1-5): DVKVTQSSRYLVKRTGEKVFLECVQDMDHENMFWYRQDPGLGLRLIYFSYDVKMKEKGDIPEGYSVSREKKERFSLILESASTNQTSMYLCASPRDRGTQPQHFGDGTRLSIL.

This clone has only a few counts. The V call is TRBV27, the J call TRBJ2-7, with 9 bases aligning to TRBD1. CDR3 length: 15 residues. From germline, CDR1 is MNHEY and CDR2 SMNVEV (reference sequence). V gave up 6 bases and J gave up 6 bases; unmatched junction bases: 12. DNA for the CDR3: TGTGCCAGCAGCCCCGGGACAGGGAAATTGAGCGAGCAGTACTTC. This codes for CASSPGTGKLSEQYF.

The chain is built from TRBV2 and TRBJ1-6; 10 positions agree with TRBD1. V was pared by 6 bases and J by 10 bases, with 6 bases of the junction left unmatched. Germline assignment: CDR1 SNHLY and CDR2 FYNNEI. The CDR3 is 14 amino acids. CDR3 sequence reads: CASSRDRGVSPLHF. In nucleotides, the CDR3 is TGTGCCAGCAGCCGGGACAGGGGCGTATCACCCCTCCACTTT. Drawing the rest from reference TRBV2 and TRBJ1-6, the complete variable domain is EPEVTQTPSHQVTQMGQEVILRCVPISNHLYFYWYRQILGQKVEFLVSFYNNEISEKSEIFDDQFSVERPDGSNFTLKIRSTKLEDSAMYFCASSRDRGVSPLHFGNGTRLTVT.

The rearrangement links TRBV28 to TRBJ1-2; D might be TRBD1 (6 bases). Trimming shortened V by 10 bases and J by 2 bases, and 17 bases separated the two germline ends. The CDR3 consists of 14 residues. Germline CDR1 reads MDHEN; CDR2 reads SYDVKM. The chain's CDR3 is CATAALGANYGYTF. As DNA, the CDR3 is TGTGCCACCGCGGCACTGGGGGCCAACTATGGCTACACCTTC.

The CDR3 DNA sequence: TGTGCCAGCAGCTTAGTTGGGACAGGGGCGAGAGAGGAAAAACTGTTTTTT. This gives the protein CASSLVGTGAREEKLFF. This chain uses TRBV7-8 with TRBJ1-4, with TRBD1 matching over 10 bases. This CDR3 region has 17 residues. V dropped 1 base and J dropped 8; count of bases not matched to a gene: 10. Germline values: CDR1 SGHVS, CDR2 FQNEAQ.

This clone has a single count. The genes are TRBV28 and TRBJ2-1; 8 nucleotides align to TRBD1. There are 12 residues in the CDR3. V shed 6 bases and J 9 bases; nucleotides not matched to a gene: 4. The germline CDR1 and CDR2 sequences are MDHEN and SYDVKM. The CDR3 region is CASRGQVFEQFF. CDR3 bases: TGTGCCAGCAGGGGACAGGTCTTTGAGCAGTTCTTC.

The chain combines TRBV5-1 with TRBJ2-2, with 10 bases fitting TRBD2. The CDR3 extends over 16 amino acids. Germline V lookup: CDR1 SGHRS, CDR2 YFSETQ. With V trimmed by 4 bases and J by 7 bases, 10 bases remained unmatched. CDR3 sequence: CASSPQRGGHFGELFF. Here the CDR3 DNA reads TGCGCCAGCAGCCCCCAGCGGGGGGGCCACTTCGGGGAGCTGTTTTTT.

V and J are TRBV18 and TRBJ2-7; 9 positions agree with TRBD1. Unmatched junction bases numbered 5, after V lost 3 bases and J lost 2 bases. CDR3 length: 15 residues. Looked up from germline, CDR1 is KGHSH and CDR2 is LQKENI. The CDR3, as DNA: TGTGCCAGCTCACCCCGGGGACAGGGACCCTACGAGCAGTACTTC. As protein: CASSPRGQGPYEQYF.

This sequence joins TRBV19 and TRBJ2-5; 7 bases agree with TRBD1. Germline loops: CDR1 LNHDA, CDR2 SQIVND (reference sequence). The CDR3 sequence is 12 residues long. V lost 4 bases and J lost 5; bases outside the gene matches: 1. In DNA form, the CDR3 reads TGTGCCAGTAGTACAGGGGGTGAGACCCAGTACTTC. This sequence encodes CASSTGGETQYF.

CDR3 loop: CASSLVGRGLGYNSPLHF. CDR3 in DNA: TGTGCCAGCAGCTTAGTGGGGCGAGGCCTGGGGTATAATTCACCCCTCCACTTT. The chain recombines TRBV11-2 with TRBJ1-6, with D possibly matching TRBD1 (5 bases). Per germline, CDR1 SGHAT and CDR2 FQNNGV. Between the trimmed V and J ends, which lost 1 base and 4 bases, there was a span of 17 bases. CDR3 length: 18 residues.

The CDR3 here is CASSRTSGGVSTGELFF. DNA for the CDR3: TGTGCCAGCAGCCGAACTAGCGGGGGGGTGTCCACCGGGGAGCTGTTTTTT. The rearrangement links TRBV5-5 to TRBJ2-2; TRBD2 agrees at 13 bases. Germline V gives CDR1 SGHKS, CDR2 YYEKEE (reference sequence). V lost 4 bases and J lost 4; bases outside the gene matches: 7. The CDR3 is 17 amino acids.

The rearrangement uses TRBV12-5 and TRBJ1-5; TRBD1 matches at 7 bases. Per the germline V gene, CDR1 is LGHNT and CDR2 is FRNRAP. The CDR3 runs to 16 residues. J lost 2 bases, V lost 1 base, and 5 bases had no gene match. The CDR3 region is CASGLEGAVGNQPQHF. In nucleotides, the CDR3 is TGTGCTAGTGGTTTGGAGGGGGCAGTAGGCAATCAGCCCCAGCATTTT.

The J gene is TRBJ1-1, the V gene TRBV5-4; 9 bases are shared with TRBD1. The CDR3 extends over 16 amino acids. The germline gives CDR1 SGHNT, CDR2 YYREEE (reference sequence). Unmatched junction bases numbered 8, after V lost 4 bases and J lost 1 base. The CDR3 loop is CASSPDRGSRNTEAFF. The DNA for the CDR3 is TGTGCCAGCAGCCCGGACAGGGGAAGTAGGAACACTGAAGCTTTCTTT.

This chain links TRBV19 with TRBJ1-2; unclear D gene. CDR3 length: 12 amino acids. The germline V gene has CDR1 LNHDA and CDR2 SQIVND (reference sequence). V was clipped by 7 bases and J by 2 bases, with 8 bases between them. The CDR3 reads CASTDLNYGYTF. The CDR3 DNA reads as TGTGCCAGTACCGATCTAAACTATGGCTACACCTTC.

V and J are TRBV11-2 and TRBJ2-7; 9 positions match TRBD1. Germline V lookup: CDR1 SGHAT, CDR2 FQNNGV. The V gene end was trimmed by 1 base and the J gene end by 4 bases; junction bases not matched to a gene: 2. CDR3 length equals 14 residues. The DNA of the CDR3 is TGTGCCAGCAGCTTAGGGACAGGGGTTTACGAGCAGTACTTC. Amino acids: CASSLGTGVYEQYF.

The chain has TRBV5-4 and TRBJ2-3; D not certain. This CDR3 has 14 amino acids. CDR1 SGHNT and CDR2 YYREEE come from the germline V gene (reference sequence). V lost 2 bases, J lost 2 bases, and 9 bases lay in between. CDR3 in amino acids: CASSFSPDTDTQYF. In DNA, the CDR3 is TGTGCCAGCAGCTTTAGTCCCGACACAGATACGCAGTATTTT.

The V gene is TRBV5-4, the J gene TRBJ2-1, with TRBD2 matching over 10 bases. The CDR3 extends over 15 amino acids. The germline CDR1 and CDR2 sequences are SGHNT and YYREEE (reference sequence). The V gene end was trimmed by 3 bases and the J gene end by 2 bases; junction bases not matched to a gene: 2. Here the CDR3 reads CASSYSGGAYNEQFF. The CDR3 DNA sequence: TGTGCCAGCAGCTACAGCGGGGGGGCCTACAATGAGCAGTTCTTC.